This T cell receptor (beta chain) was obtained from a study of T cells after yellow fever vaccination. Turning to the study itself: The SMART-Seq v4 Ultra Low Input method served to prepare the low-cell-number fractions. General observations from the study: A limited proportion of clonotypes was detected within both the CD4 and CD8 compartments. Abundant bulk-population clonotypes could contaminate the FACS-sorted repertoires.

This clonotype was detected a few times. What it binds is unknown. Using its own MiXCR run on the 5' RACE reads, TCRdb lists one record per CDR3 protein. The sample comprises 200,000 or so distinct CDR3 sequences, more than 6.5% of which are singletons, and approximately 1% rests with the top ten. The TCR originated in a man in his thirties or forties who received the YFV17D yellow fever vaccine. This specimen was CD4+ T cells sorted from PBMCs, taken on the day of the yellow fever booster vaccination.

CDR3 DNA: TGTGCCAGCTCACCGTCGGGGCAGGGGCAGTTCTTC. It translates to CASSPSGQGQFF. The chain links TRBV18 to TRBJ2-1; possibly TRBD1 or TRBD2 for D (5 bases each). Germline assignment: CDR1 KGHSH and CDR2 LQKENI. V was cut by 3 bases and J by 12 bases, with 12 bases left in between. The CDR3 runs 12 residues.